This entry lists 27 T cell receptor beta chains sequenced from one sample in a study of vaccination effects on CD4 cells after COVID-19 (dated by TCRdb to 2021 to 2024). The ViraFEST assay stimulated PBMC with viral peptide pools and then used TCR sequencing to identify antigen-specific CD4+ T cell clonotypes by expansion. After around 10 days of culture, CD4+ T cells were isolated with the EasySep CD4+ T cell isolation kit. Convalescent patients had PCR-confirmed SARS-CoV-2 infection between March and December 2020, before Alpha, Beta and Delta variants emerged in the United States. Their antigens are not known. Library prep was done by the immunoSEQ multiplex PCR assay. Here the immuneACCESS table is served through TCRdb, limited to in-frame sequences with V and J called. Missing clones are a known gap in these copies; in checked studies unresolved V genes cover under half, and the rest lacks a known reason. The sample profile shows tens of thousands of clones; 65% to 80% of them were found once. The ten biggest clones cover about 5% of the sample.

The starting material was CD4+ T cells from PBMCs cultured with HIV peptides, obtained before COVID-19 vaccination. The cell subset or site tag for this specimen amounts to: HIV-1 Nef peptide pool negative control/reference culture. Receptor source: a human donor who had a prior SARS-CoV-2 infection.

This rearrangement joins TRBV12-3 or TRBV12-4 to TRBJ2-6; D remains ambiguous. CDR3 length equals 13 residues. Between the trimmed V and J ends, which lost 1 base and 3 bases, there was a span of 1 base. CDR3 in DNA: TGTGCCAGCAGTTTAGGTGGGGCCAACGTCCTGACTTTC. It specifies CASSLGGANVLTF.

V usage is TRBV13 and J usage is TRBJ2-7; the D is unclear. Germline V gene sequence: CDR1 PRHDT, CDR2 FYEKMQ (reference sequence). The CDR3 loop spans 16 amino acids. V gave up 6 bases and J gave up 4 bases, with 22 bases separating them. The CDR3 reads CASSITRGTFRYEQYF. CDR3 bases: TGTGCCAGCAGTATTACCCGCGGTACATTTCGGTACGAGCAGTACTTC.

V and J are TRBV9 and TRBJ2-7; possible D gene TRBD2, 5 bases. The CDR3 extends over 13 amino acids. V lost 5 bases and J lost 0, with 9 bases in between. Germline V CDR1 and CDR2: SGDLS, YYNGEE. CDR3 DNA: TGTGCCAGCAGGAGGGTGATCTCCTACGAGCAGTACTTC. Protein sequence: CASRRVISYEQYF.

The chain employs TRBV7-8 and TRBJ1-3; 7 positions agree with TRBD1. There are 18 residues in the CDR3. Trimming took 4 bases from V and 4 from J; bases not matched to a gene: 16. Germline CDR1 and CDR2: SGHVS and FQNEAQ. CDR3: CASSSRRPGTVSGNTIYF. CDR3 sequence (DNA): TGTGCCAGCAGCTCGCGACGACCCGGGACAGTATCGGGAAACACCATATATTTT.

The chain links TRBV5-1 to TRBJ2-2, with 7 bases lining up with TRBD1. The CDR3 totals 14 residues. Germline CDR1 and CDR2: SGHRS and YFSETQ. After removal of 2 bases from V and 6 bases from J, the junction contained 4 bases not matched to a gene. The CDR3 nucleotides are TGCGCCAGCAGCTTACCAGGACAGGCCGGGGAGCTGTTTTTT. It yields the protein CASSLPGQAGELFF.

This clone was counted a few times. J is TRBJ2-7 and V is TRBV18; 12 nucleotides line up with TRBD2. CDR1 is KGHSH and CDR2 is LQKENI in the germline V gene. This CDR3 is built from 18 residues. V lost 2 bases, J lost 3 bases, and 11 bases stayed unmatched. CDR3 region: CASSPGTSGGSGIYEQYF. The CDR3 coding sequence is TGTGCCAGCTCACCAGGCACTAGCGGGGGGTCGGGAATCTACGAGCAGTACTTC.

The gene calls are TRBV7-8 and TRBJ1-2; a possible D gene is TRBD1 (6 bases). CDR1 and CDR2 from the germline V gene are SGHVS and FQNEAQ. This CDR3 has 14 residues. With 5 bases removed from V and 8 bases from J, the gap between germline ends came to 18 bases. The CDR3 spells CASSPFGGRGGYTF. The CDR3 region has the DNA TGTGCCAGCAGCCCCTTTGGGGGGCGGGGAGGCTACACCTTC. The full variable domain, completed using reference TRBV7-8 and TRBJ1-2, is GAGVSQSPRYKVAKRGQDVALRCDPISGHVSLFWYQQALGQGPEFLTYFQNEAQLDKSGLPSDRFFAERPEGSVSTLKIQRTQQEDSAVYLCASSPFGGRGGYTFGSGTRLTVV.

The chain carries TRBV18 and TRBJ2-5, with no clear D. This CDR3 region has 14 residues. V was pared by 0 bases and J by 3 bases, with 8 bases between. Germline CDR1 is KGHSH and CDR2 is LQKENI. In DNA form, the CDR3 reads TGTGCCAGCTCACCACCGAACTCCAAAGAGACCCAGTACTTC. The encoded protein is CASSPPNSKETQYF.

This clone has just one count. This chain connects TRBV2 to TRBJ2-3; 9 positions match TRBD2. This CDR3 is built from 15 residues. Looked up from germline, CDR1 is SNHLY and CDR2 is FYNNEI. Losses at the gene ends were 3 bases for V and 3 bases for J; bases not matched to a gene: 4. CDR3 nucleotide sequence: TGTGCCAGCAGTGACGTAGCGGGAGAGACAGATACGCAGTATTTT. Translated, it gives CASSDVAGETDTQYF. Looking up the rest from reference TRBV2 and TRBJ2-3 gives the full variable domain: EPEVTQTPSHQVTQMGQEVILRCVPISNHLYFYWYRQILGQKVEFLVSFYNNEISEKSEIFDDQFSVERPDGSNFTLKIRSTKLEDSAMYFCASSDVAGETDTQYFGPGTRLTVL.

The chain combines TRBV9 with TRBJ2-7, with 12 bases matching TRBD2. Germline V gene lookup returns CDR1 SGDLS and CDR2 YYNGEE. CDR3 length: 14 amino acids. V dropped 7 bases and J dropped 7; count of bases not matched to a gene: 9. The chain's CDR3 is CASGRLAGDREQYF. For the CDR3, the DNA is TGTGCCAGCGGGAGACTAGCGGGAGATCGTGAGCAGTACTTC.

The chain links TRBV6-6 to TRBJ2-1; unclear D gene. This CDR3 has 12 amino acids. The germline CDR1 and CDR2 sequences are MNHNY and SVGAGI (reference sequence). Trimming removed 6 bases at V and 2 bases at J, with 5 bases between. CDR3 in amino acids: CASRNTYNEQFF. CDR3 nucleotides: TGTGCCAGCAGGAATACCTACAATGAGCAGTTCTTC.

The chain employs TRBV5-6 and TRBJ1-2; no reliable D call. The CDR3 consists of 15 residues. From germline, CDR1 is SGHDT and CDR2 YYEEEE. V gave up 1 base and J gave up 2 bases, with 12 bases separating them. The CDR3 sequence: CASSLLEAGNYGYTF. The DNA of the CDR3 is TGTGCCAGCAGCTTGCTGGAGGCGGGGAACTATGGCTACACCTTC.

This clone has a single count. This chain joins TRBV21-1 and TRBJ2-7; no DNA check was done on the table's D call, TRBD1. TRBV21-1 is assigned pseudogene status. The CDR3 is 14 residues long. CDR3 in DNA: TGTGCCAGCAGTGGACAGGGAAAACGATACGAGCAGTACTTC. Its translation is CASSGQGKRYEQYF.

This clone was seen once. This chain's CDR3 is CASSVSNSVLQGGYTF. The DNA of the CDR3 is TGTGCCAGCAGCGTAAGCAATTCGGTCCTTCAAGGGGGCTACACCTTC. The J gene is TRBJ1-2, the V gene TRBV9; D gene unclear. This CDR3 region has 16 residues. V lost 1 base, J lost 8 bases, and 21 bases lay in between. Germline CDR1 reads SGDLS; CDR2 reads YYNGEE. Supplemented by reference TRBV9 and TRBJ1-2, the full variable domain reads DSGVTQTPKHLITATGQRVTLRCSPRSGDLSVYWYQQSLDQGLQFLIQYYNGEERAKGNILERFSAQQFPDLHSELNLSSLELGDSALYFCASSVSNSVLQGGYTFGSGTRLTVV.

DNA of the CDR3: TGTGCCAGCAGCTCCTTAGGGGGCGCCGGGCAGTACTTC. This gives the protein CASSSLGGAGQYF. This chain joins TRBV7-3 and TRBJ2-7; TRBD1 agrees at 7 bases. V shed 4 bases, J shed 9 bases, and the junction held 9 bases outside the gene matches. Germline loops: CDR1 SGHTA, CDR2 FQGTGA. The CDR3 covers 13 residues.

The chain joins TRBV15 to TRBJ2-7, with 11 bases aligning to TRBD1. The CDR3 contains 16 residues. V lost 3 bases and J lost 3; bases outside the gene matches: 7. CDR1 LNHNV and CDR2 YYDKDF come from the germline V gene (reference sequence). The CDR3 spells CATSRSTGTGGYEQYF. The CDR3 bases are TGTGCCACCAGCAGGTCTACCGGGACAGGGGGCTACGAGCAGTACTTC.

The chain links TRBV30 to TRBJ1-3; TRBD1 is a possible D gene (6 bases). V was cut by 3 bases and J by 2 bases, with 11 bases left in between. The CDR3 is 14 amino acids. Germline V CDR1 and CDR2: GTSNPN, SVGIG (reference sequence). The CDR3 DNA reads TGTGCCTGGAGCCCGAACAGGGCTGGAAACACCATATATTTT. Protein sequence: CAWSPNRAGNTIYF.

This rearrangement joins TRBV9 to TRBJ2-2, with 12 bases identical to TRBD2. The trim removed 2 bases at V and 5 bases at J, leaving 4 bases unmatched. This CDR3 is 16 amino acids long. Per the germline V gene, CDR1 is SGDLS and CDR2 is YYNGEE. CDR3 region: CASSVLTSGSTGELFF. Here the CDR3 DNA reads TGTGCCAGCAGCGTCCTGACTAGCGGGAGTACCGGGGAGCTGTTTTTT.

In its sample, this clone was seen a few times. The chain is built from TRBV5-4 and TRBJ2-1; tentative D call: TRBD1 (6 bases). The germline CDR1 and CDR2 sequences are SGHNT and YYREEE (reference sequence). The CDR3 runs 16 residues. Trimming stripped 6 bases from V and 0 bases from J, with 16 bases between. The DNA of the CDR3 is TGTGCCAGCATACCTAGGTTGGACAGCTCCTACAATGAGCAGTTCTTC. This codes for CASIPRLDSSYNEQFF.

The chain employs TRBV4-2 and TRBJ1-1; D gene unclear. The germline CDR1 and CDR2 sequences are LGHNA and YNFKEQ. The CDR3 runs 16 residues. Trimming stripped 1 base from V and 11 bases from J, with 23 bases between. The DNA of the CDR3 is TGTGCCAGCAGCCAAGGCTCGTCGGAGAGAGGAGAAGGGGCTTTCTTT. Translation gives CASSQGSSERGEGAFF.

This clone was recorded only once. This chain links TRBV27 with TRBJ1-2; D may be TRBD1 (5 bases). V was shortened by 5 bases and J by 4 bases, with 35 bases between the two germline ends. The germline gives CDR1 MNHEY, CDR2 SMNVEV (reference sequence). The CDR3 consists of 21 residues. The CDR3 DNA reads TGTGCCAGCAGTCCCCAGTCCAAACTGGGACGTCGCCCGGTCTGGGGCTATGGCTACACCTTC. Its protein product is CASSPQSKLGRRPVWGYGYTF.

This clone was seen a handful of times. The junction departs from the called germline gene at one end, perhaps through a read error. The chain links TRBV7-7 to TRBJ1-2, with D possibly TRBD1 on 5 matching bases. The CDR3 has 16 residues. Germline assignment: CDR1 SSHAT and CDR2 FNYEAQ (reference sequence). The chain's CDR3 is CASSLVPLREGQGYTF. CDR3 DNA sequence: TGTGCTAGCAGCTTAGTTCCCCTCAGGGAAGGACAAGGCTACACCTTC.

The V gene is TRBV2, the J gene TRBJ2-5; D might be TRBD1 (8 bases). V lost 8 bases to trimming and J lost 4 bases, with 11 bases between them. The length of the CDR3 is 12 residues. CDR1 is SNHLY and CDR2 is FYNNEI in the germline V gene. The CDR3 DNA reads TGTGCCAGCTACAGGGGGGGAGAGACCCAGTACTTC. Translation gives CASYRGGETQYF. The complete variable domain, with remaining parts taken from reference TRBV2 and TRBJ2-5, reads EPEVTQTPSHQVTQMGQEVILRCVPISNHLYFYWYRQILGQKVEFLVSFYNNEISEKSEIFDDQFSVERPDGSNFTLKIRSTKLEDSAMYFCASYRGGETQYFGPGTRLLVL.

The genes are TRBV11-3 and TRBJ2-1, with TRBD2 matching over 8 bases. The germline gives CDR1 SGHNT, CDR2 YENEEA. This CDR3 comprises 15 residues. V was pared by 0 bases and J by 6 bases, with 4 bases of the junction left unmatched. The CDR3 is CASSLEGRGVNEQFF. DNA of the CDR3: TGTGCCAGCAGCTTAGAGGGGCGGGGGGTCAATGAGCAGTTCTTC.

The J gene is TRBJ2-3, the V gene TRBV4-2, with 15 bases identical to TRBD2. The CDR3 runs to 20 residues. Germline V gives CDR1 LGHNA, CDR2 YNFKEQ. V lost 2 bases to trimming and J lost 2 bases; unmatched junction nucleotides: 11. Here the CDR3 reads CASSQPNRGLAGGDTDTQYF. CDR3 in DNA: TGTGCCAGCAGCCAACCCAACAGGGGACTAGCGGGGGGTGACACAGATACGCAGTATTTT.

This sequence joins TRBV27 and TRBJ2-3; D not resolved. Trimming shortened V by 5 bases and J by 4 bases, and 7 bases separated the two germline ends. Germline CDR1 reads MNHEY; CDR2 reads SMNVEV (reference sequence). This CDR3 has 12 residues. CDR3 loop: CASSPQADTQYF. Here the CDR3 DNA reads TGTGCCAGCAGTCCTCAAGCAGATACGCAGTATTTT.

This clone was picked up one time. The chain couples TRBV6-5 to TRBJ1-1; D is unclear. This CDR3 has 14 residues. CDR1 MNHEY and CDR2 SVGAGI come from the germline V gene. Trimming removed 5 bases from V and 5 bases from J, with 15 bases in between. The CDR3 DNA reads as TGTGCCAGCAGTCCCCGGTCCACTGGGACTGAAGCTTTCTTT. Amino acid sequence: CASSPRSTGTEAFF.